This is a list of T cell receptor beta chains from one sample in a study of T cell repertoires and HLA-DP antigens. Their cognate antigens are unknown. TCRdb keeps only in-frame clones here, not all; method: immunoSEQ multiplex PCR. The table includes approximately 100,000 clones, about 89% detected once. Sequencing was carried out using CD4+ T cells from PBMCs. These receptors were collected from a middle-aged man in good health and CMV-seronegative. Each CDR3 is given with its conserved first and last residue. Fields, in order: CDR3 protein, CDR3 DNA, V gene, J gene, clone size, D gene. A D gene is named only where the DNA matches it firmly. Expanded clones get a size class; other rows say once, few or many, or leave the size out.

CDR3: CASSSPAGVGGYTF; DNA: TGTGCCAGCAGCTCCCCGGCGGGGGTAGGTGGCTACACCTTC; V: TRBV5-4; J: TRBJ1-2; size: .; D: .
CDR3: CASSSGTGGIYEQYF; DNA: TGTGCCAGCAGCTCAGGGACAGGGGGTATCTACGAGCAGTACTTC; V: TRBV5-4; J: TRBJ2-7; size: .; D: TRBD1
CDR3: CASSKAQAGGSYEQYF; DNA: TGTGCCAGCAGTAAAGCTCAAGCGGGAGGCTCCTACGAGCAGTACTTC; V: TRBV6-1; J: TRBJ2-7; size: .; D: TRBD2
CDR3: CASMPIGARATEAFF; DNA: TGCGCCAGCATGCCAATTGGGGCACGCGCCACTGAAGCTTTCTTT; V: TRBV4-1; J: TRBJ1-1; size: .; D: .
CDR3: CASSVDKDTQYF; DNA: TGTGCCAGCAGCGTGGACAAAGATACGCAGTATTTT; V: TRBV9; J: TRBJ2-3; size: .; D: .
CDR3: CASSKGAVPANYGYTF; DNA: TGTGCCAGCAGCAAGGGAGCGGTACCGGCTAACTATGGCTACACCTTC; V: TRBV21-1; J: TRBJ1-2; size: .; D: .
CDR3: CASSYDFISGGYTF; DNA: TGTGCCAGCAGTTACGACTTTATCTCGGGTGGCTACACCTTC; V: TRBV6-5; J: TRBJ1-2; size: .; D: .
CDR3: CASSQDQGGWGANVLTF; DNA: TGCGCCAGCAGCCAAGATCAAGGGGGCTGGGGGGCCAACGTCCTGACTTTC; V: TRBV4-1; J: TRBJ2-6; size: .; D: TRBD1
CDR3: CASSLNRGGRQETQYF; DNA: TGTGCCAGCAGCTTAAACAGGGGGGGACGGCAAGAGACCCAGTACTTC; V: TRBV7-2; J: TRBJ2-5; size: .; D: .
CDR3: CASSRGQGSEAFF; DNA: TGTGCCAGCAGCCGAGGACAGGGGTCTGAAGCTTTCTTT; V: TRBV27; J: TRBJ1-1; size: few; D: TRBD1
CDR3: CASSPLQSHEQYF; DNA: TGTGCCAGCTCACCACTACAATCTCACGAGCAGTACTTC; V: TRBV18; J: TRBJ2-7; size: .; D: .
CDR3: CASSNKPGMGNEQFF; DNA: TGTGCCAGCAGCAATAAGCCGGGCATGGGGAATGAGCAGTTCTTC; V: TRBV7-8; J: TRBJ2-1; size: .; D: .
CDR3: CSVRTGGQTGELFF; DNA: TGCAGCGTCCGGACAGGGGGTCAGACCGGGGAGCTGTTTTTT; V: TRBV29-1; J: TRBJ2-2; size: once; D: TRBD1
CDR3: CASSGAGLDGNYGYTF; DNA: TGTGCCAGCAGTGGGGCAGGTCTAGACGGAAACTATGGCTACACCTTC; V: TRBV6-1; J: TRBJ1-2; size: .; D: .
CDR3: CASSLTGENTEAFF; DNA: TGTGCCAGCAGCTTAACAGGGGAGAACACTGAAGCTTTCTTT; V: TRBV7-3; J: TRBJ1-1; size: few; D: .
CDR3: CASSGGGRGGEQYF; DNA: TGTGCCAGCAGCGGAGGAGGTCGCGGAGGCGAGCAGTACTTC; V: TRBV7-6; J: TRBJ2-7; size: .; D: .
CDR3: CASSQDRGQPQHF; DNA: TGCGCCAGCAGCCAAGATAGGGGTCAGCCCCAGCATTTT; V: TRBV4-3; J: TRBJ1-5; size: .; D: .
CDR3: CASSVDGSYEQYF; DNA: TGCGCCAGCAGCGTCGACGGATCCTACGAGCAGTACTTC; V: TRBV5-1; J: TRBJ2-7; size: .; D: .
CDR3: CASSRDGNQPQHF; DNA: TGTGCCAGCAGTCGGGACGGAAATCAGCCCCAGCATTTT; V: TRBV28; J: TRBJ1-5; size: few; D: .
CDR3: CASSPRTVAIESEAFF; DNA: TGTGCCAGTAGTCCTCGGACAGTGGCTATCGAATCTGAAGCTTTCTTT; V: TRBV19; J: TRBJ1-1; size: .; D: .
CDR3: CASSEGTSGGPYNEQFF; DNA: TGCGCCAGCAGTGAGGGGACTAGCGGGGGGCCCTACAATGAGCAGTTCTTC; V: TRBV10-1; J: TRBJ2-1; size: .; D: TRBD2
CDR3: CASSNTGGRTKNIQYF; DNA: TGTGCCAGCAGTAACACAGGGGGCCGGACCAAAAACATTCAGTACTTC; V: TRBV6-6; J: TRBJ2-4; size: once; D: TRBD1
CDR3: CASSLTSSPNEKLFF; DNA: TGTGCCAGCAGTTTAACCTCATCCCCGAATGAAAAACTGTTTTTT; V: TRBV27; J: TRBJ1-4; size: .; D: .
CDR3: CASSPSGQGHEKLFF; DNA: TGCGCCAGCAGCCCATCGGGACAGGGCCATGAAAAACTGTTTTTT; V: TRBV5-1; J: TRBJ1-4; size: .; D: TRBD1
CDR3: CASSRGTNYEQYF; DNA: TGTGCCAGTAGTAGGGGGACAAACTACGAGCAGTACTTC; V: TRBV6-1; J: TRBJ2-7; size: .; D: .
CDR3: CASSLSILAGADGYTF; DNA: TGTGCCAGCAGCTTGAGTATCCTGGCAGGGGCCGATGGCTACACCTTC; V: TRBV5-6; J: TRBJ1-2; size: .; D: .
CDR3: CASSTTGPGETQYF; DNA: TGTGCCAGCAGCACGACAGGCCCCGGGGAGACCCAGTACTTC; V: TRBV9; J: TRBJ2-5; size: .; D: .
CDR3: CASGSLAAGVEKLFF; DNA: TGTGCCAGCGGCTCCCTCGCGGCGGGAGTTGAAAAACTGTTTTTT; V: TRBV27; J: TRBJ1-4; size: .; D: .
CDR3: CASSLASLNNEQFF; DNA: TGCGCCAGCAGCTTGGCGAGCCTGAACAATGAGCAGTTCTTC; V: TRBV5-1; J: TRBJ2-1; size: .; D: .
CDR3: CASSQDYGQGFGGYTF; DNA: TGTGCCAGCAGCCAAGATTACGGACAGGGGTTCGGTGGCTACACCTTC; V: TRBV4-2; J: TRBJ1-2; size: .; D: TRBD1
CDR3: CASSEALRDEQFF; DNA: TGTGCCAGCAGCGAGGCCCTTAGGGATGAGCAGTTCTTC; V: TRBV9; J: TRBJ2-1; size: .; D: .
CDR3: CASSLSTTGTNYGYTF; DNA: TGTGCCAGCAGCTTAAGTACGACAGGGACAAACTATGGCTACACCTTC; V: TRBV7-2; J: TRBJ1-2; size: .; D: TRBD1
CDR3: CASSLLAGAHQETQYF; DNA: TGTGCCAGCAGCTTATTGGCGGGGGCCCACCAAGAGACCCAGTACTTC; V: TRBV7-9; J: TRBJ2-5; size: .; D: .
CDR3: CASSQDLFQGDYGYTF; DNA: TGCGCCAGCAGCCAAGATCTCTTTCAGGGAGACTATGGCTACACCTTC; V: TRBV4-3; J: TRBJ1-2; size: .; D: .
CDR3: CASSLRLAEYNEQFF; DNA: TGTGCCAGCAGCTTAAGGCTAGCGGAATACAATGAGCAGTTCTTC; V: TRBV11-2; J: TRBJ2-1; size: once; D: TRBD2
CDR3: CASSSRGNTEAFF; DNA: TGTGCCAGCAGCAGCAGGGGGAACACTGAAGCTTTCTTT; V: TRBV6-6; J: TRBJ1-1; size: .; D: .
CDR3: CASVSQGVAGANVLTF; DNA: TGTGCCAGTGTCAGCCAGGGGGTAGCAGGGGCCAACGTCCTGACTTTC; V: TRBV19; J: TRBJ2-6; size: .; D: TRBD1
CDR3: CASTQRGGELFF; DNA: TGTGCCAGTACTCAGCGGGGCGGGGAGCTGTTTTTT; V: TRBV19; J: TRBJ2-2; size: .; D: TRBD2
CDR3: CASSPGTSGSRSEQYF; DNA: TGTGCCAGCAGCCCCGGGACTAGCGGGAGCCGCAGCGAGCAGTACTTC; V: TRBV7-6; J: TRBJ2-7; size: .; D: TRBD2
CDR3: CASSPRRAAGKGMDYGYTF; DNA: TGTGCCAGCAGCCCTCGCCGTGCCGCAGGGAAAGGGATGGACTATGGCTACACCTTC; V: TRBV7-8; J: TRBJ1-2; size: .; D: .
CDR3: CASSPEGGQETQYF; DNA: TGTGCCAGCAGCCCTGAGGGGGGACAAGAGACCCAGTACTTC; V: TRBV7-3; J: TRBJ2-5; size: .; D: .
CDR3: CASSPQTPLGNTEAFF; DNA: TGTGCCAGTAGTCCGCAAACTCCCTTAGGGAACACTGAAGCTTTCTTT; V: TRBV19; J: TRBJ1-1; size: .; D: .
CDR3: CAWGDLNEQFF; DNA: TGTGCCTGGGGGGATCTGAATGAGCAGTTCTTC; V: TRBV30; J: TRBJ2-1; size: .; D: .
CDR3: CASSSGTGPQKLFF; DNA: TGTGCCAGCAGTTCCGGGACAGGGCCTCAAAAACTGTTTTTT; V: TRBV6-5; J: TRBJ1-4; size: .; D: TRBD1
CDR3: CASRRLAWTGELFF; DNA: TGCGCCAGCAGACGACTGGCGTGGACCGGGGAGCTGTTTTTT; V: TRBV10-2; J: TRBJ2-2; size: .; D: .
CDR3: CASSLDPGDTQYF; DNA: TGTGCCAGCAGCTTAGATCCGGGAGATACGCAGTATTTT; V: TRBV7-6; J: TRBJ2-3; size: .; D: .
CDR3: CASSISRLAGGEQFF; DNA: TGTGCCAGTAGTATCTCGAGACTAGCGGGAGGTGAGCAGTTCTTC; V: TRBV19; J: TRBJ2-1; size: .; D: TRBD2
CDR3: CATSPLSGGRLQETQYF; DNA: TGTGCCACCAGCCCTCTTAGCGGCGGGCGCTTACAAGAGACCCAGTACTTC; V: TRBV15; J: TRBJ2-5; size: once; D: .
CDR3: CASSETGRFEKLFF; DNA: TGTGCCAGCAGCGAGACGGGGCGCTTTGAAAAACTGTTTTTT; V: TRBV7-6; J: TRBJ1-4; size: .; D: .
CDR3: CASNMDPSSYEQYF; DNA: TGTGCCAGCAACATGGACCCTAGCTCCTACGAGCAGTACTTC; V: TRBV28; J: TRBJ2-7; size: once; D: .
CDR3: CASSLARGEQYF; DNA: TGTGCCAGCAGCTTAGCTCGGGGCGAGCAGTACTTC; V: TRBV7-8; J: TRBJ2-7; size: .; D: .
CDR3: CASSSTSGSGNEQFF; DNA: TGTGCCAGCAGCTCCACTAGCGGGAGCGGAAATGAGCAGTTCTTC; V: TRBV5-5; J: TRBJ2-1; size: few; D: TRBD2
CDR3: CAISDRGTGSGNTIYF; DNA: TGTGCCATCAGTGATAGAGGGACAGGGTCTGGAAACACCATATATTTT; V: TRBV10-3; J: TRBJ1-3; size: .; D: TRBD1
CDR3: CASSQGPLTTYEQYF; DNA: TGCGCCAGCAGCCAAGGGCCTCTGACCACCTACGAGCAGTACTTC; V: TRBV4-3; J: TRBJ2-7; size: .; D: .
CDR3: CASSQGLAGGYNEQFF; DNA: TGTGCCAGCAGCCAAGGCCTAGCGGGGGGCTACAATGAGCAGTTCTTC; V: TRBV4-2; J: TRBJ2-1; size: medium-sized; D: TRBD2
CDR3: CASSGVGQGAEQYF; DNA: TGTGCCAGCAGTGGGGTAGGACAGGGGGCGGAGCAGTACTTC; V: TRBV25-1; J: TRBJ2-7; size: .; D: TRBD1
CDR3: CASSPRDRLDTEAFF; DNA: TGTGCCAGCAGTCCCCGGGACAGGCTTGACACTGAAGCTTTCTTT; V: TRBV6-6; J: TRBJ1-1; size: .; D: TRBD1
CDR3: CASSSGVVPTF; DNA: TGTGCCAGCAGTTCAGGGGTAGTCCCGACTTTC; V: TRBV6-6; J: TRBJ2-6; size: .; D: .
CDR3: CASRTGQRFVQYF; DNA: TGTGCCAGCAGGACGGGACAACGGTTCGTGCAGTACTTC; V: TRBV2; J: TRBJ2-7; size: medium-sized; D: .